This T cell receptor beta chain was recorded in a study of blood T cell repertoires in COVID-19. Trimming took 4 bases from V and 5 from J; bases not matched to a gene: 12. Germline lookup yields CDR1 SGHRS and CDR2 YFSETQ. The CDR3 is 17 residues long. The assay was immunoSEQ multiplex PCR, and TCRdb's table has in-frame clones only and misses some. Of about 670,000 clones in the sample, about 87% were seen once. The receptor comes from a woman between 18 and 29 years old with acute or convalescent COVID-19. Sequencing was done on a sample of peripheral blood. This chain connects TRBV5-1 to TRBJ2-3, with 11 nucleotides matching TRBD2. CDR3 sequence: CASSRGLAGGSKDTQYF. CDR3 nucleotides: TGCGCCAGCAGCCGTGGACTAGCGGGTGGGTCGAAAGATACGCAGTATTTT.